This entry lists 15 T cell receptor beta chains sequenced from one sample in a study of blood T cell repertoires in COVID-19. The repertoire was sequenced with immunoSEQ multiplex PCR; TCRdb's copy has only in-frame clones and lacks some. The sample holds 280,000 or so clones, 85% seen once. Sequenced: PBMCs or T cells enriched from blood (not recorded which). All receptors come from a woman between 45 and 65 years old who had recovered from COVID-19.

The V call is TRBV10-1, the J call TRBJ2-7; 7 nucleotides align to TRBD1. With 9 bases clipped from V and 3 bases from J, the junction kept 2 bases outside the gene matches. This CDR3 is 11 amino acids long. CDR1 WNHNN and CDR2 SYGVQD come from the germline V gene (reference sequence). CDR3 DNA: TGCGCCAGTGGGGACAGCTACGAGCAGTACTTC. This codes for CASGDSYEQYF.

Details on this clone: Other nucleotide sequences in the sample specify the same CDR3. The genes are TRBV30 and TRBJ2-5; 12 positions agree with TRBD2. Germline assignment: CDR1 GTSNPN and CDR2 SVGIG (reference sequence). The J segment lost 5 bases and the V segment lost 2 bases, leaving 3 bases of the junction unmatched. CDR3 length: 14 residues. The chain's CDR3 is CAWSTLAGGETQYF. The CDR3, as DNA: TGTGCCTGGAGTACACTAGCGGGAGGTGAGACCCAGTACTTC.

This clone was seen once. The chain recombines TRBV11-2 with TRBJ2-7; the match to TRBD2 covers 9 bases. The length of the CDR3 is 15 residues. Germline-derived CDR1 and CDR2 are SGHAT and FQNNGV. Trimming removed 0 bases from V and 4 bases from J; junction bases left unmatched: 4. DNA of the CDR3: TGTGCCAGCAGCTTAGAAGCGGGAGGCTATTACGAGCAGTACTTC. Translated: CASSLEAGGYYEQYF.

The chain recombines TRBV18 with TRBJ1-5, with D perhaps matching TRBD1 (6 bases). V lost 3 bases and J 1 base, leaving 7 bases between the germline ends. In germline, CDR1 is KGHSH, CDR2 LQKENI. The CDR3 is 14 amino acids. The CDR3, as DNA: TGTGCCAGCTCACCCGGGACAAGCAATCAGCCCCAGCATTTT. Amino acids: CASSPGTSNQPQHF.

This clone has just a few counts. The chain carries TRBV10-1 and TRBJ2-1; the match to TRBD2 covers 7 bases. The CDR3 is 14 residues long. In germline, CDR1 is WNHNN, CDR2 SYGVQD (reference sequence). The junction had 11 bases not matched to a gene; V was cut back by 5 bases and J by 10 bases. CDR3 sequence reads: CASSRLAKSPEQFF. In DNA form, the CDR3 reads TGCGCCAGCAGTAGACTAGCCAAGTCGCCGGAGCAGTTCTTC.

V usage is TRBV18 and J usage is TRBJ1-3, with 9 bases that match TRBD1. CDR3 length equals 17 residues. Germline CDR1 and CDR2: KGHSH and LQKENI. The junction had 9 bases not matched to a gene; V was cut back by 6 bases and J by 0 bases. The CDR3 sequence: CASSTTGQGNSGNTIYF. CDR3 coding DNA: TGTGCCAGCTCCACCACGGGACAGGGAAACTCTGGAAACACCATATATTTT.

The chain uses TRBV30 and TRBJ2-3; a weak D match, TRBD2 (7 bases). This CDR3 has 14 amino acids. V dropped 2 bases and J dropped 4 bases, with 13 bases sitting between them. The germline gives CDR1 GTSNPN, CDR2 SVGIG (reference sequence). The CDR3 sequence: CAWSLRGAPDTQYF. In DNA form, the CDR3 reads TGTGCCTGGAGTCTACGGGGGGCCCCAGATACGCAGTATTTT.

The rearrangement links TRBV5-4 to TRBJ2-5; a weak D match, TRBD2 (6 bases). The germline V gene has CDR1 SGHNT and CDR2 YYREEE (reference sequence). V was cut by 4 bases and J by 5 bases, with 15 bases left in between. The CDR3 runs to 14 residues. The CDR3: CASSPDSGSETQYF. The CDR3 bases are TGTGCCAGCAGCCCGGATAGCGGTTCGGAGACCCAGTACTTC. Complete variable domain (other parts from reference TRBV5-4 and TRBJ2-5): ETGVTQSPTHLIKTRGQQVTLRCSSQSGHNTVSWYQQALGQGPQFIFQYYREEENGRGNFPPRFSGLQFPNYSSELNVNALELDDSALYLCASSPDSGSETQYFGPGTRLLVL.

This rearrangement joins TRBV14 to TRBJ2-3, with a weak D call TRBD2 (6 bases). V lost 1 base and J lost 0, with 8 bases in between. CDR1 is SGHDN, CDR2 FVKESK, per germline. The CDR3 contains 15 residues. CDR3 coding DNA: TGTGCCAGCAGCCAAGGGGACTCAAGCACAGATACGCAGTATTTT. It encodes CASSQGDSSTDTQYF.

The chain is built from TRBV3-1 (or the pseudogene TRBV3-2) and TRBJ1-6; 8 nucleotides align to TRBD1. With 4 bases clipped from V and 13 bases from J, the junction kept 12 bases outside the gene matches. This CDR3 is built from 15 residues. Germline CDR1 is LGHDT and CDR2 is YNNKEL (reference sequence). CDR3 amino acids: CASSPRRTGKSPLHF. The CDR3 bases are TGTGCCAGCAGCCCCCGAAGGACAGGGAAGAGTCCCCTCCACTTT.

About this clone itself: One end of the junction does not line up with germline, which may come from a read error. The rearrangement uses TRBV15 and TRBJ1-1; TRBD1 aligns across 9 bases. Germline V gene sequence: CDR1 LNHNV, CDR2 YYDKDF (reference sequence). The CDR3 is made up of 14 amino acids. The CDR3 DNA reads TGTGCCACCAGCAGAGCCACAGGGGGCCGGAGAAGTGTCTTT. Translating gives CATSRATGGRRSVF. Variable domain in full (rest from reference TRBV15 and TRBJ1-1): DAMVIQNPRYQVTQFGKPVTLSCSQTLNHNVMYWYQQKSSQAPKLLFHYYDKDFNNEADTPDNFQSRRPNTSFCFLDIRSPGLGDTAMYLCATSRATGGRRSVFGQGTRLTVV.

The chain is built from TRBV15 and TRBJ1-4; unclear D gene. Germline V gives CDR1 LNHNV, CDR2 YYDKDF (reference sequence). The CDR3 has 17 residues. The germline V and J ends were trimmed by 1 base and 8 bases, with 20 bases remaining between them. The CDR3 coding sequence is TGTGCCACCAGCAGAGGAGGTTTGGAGGAACCTCGGGAAAAACTGTTTTTT. This translates into CATSRGGLEEPREKLFF.

The rearrangement joins TRBV12-3 or TRBV12-4 to TRBJ1-2; D unresolved. The ends were cut back, 6 bases at V and 6 bases at J, with 14 bases in the middle. The CDR3 covers 13 residues. The CDR3 DNA follows: TGTGCCAGCAGCCTTCTTCTAAGTAATGGCTACACCTTC. This sequence encodes CASSLLLSNGYTF.

The V gene is TRBV10-3, the J gene TRBJ1-1; D is uncertain. Germline V lookup: CDR1 ENHRY, CDR2 SYGVKD. The CDR3 covers 12 residues. The V gene lost 2 bases and the J gene lost 11 bases, with 12 bases spanning the gap. Here the CDR3 reads CAISEGVRDAFF. In DNA form, the CDR3 reads TGTGCCATCAGTGAGGGAGTCCGAGACGCTTTCTTT.

This clone appeared once. The J gene is TRBJ2-2, the V gene TRBV29-1, with 7 bases matching TRBD1. Germline assignment: CDR1 SQVTM and CDR2 ANQGSEA. CDR3 length: 13 residues. After removal of 8 bases from V and 6 bases from J, the junction contained 9 bases not matched to a gene. The CDR3 sequence is CSTSGTVPGELFF. The CDR3 nucleotides are TGCAGCACATCCGGGACAGTTCCCGGGGAGCTGTTTTTT.